This TCR beta chain is drawn from a study of T cell responses to AZD1222 COVID-19 vaccine. Overall study results and limits: Seropositivity was recorded at baseline in only a handful of AZD1222 recipients. Repertoire sampling happened only post peak T cell response. Spike as a whole was targeted by vaccine-associated CD4 TCRs, dominant at 160-218 and 743-854. In a largely white British group with more females than males, clonal diversity was possibly underestimated.

The data were produced by immunoSEQ multiplex PCR, yet TCRdb's version contains in-frame clones alone and is incomplete. The data contain approximately 150,000 clones, just over 90% of them seen just once; the ten biggest clones take up roughly 2%. A note on this clone: Its matching antigen is unknown.

The sample in question was peripheral blood, obtained 28 days after the second AZD1222 dose. The sequence came from an adult who received the AZD1222 COVID-19 vaccine.

CDR3 nucleotides: TGTGCCAGCAGCTTCCAGTCGGACACTGAAGCTTTCTTT. Residues: CASSFQSDTEAFF. This sequence joins TRBV7-7 and TRBJ1-1; D gene ambiguous. Trimming pared 3 bases from V and 3 bases from J, leaving 8 bases between. This CDR3 is built from 13 residues. Germline CDR1 is SSHAT and CDR2 is FNYEAQ (reference sequence).